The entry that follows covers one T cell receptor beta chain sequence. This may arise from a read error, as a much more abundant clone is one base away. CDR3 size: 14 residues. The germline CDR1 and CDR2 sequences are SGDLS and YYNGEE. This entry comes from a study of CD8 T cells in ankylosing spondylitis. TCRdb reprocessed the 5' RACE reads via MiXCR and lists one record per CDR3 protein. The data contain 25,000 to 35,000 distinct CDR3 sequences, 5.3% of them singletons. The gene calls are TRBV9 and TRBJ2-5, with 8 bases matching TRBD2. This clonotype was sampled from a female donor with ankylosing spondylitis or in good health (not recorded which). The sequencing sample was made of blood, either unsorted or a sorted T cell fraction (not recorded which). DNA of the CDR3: TGTACCAGCAGCGTAGGGCGGGGGGTAGAGACCCAGTACTTC. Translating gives CTSSVGRGVETQYF. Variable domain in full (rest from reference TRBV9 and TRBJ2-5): DSGVTQTPKHLITATGQRVTLRCSPRSGDLSVYWYQQSLDQGLQFLIQYYNGEERAKGNILERFSAQQFPDLHSELNLSSLELGDSALYFCTSSVGRGVETQYFGPGTRLLVL.